This T cell receptor beta chain appears in the sequencing data of a study of blood T cells in healthy people across ages. Study as a whole: Capturing about one barcoded beta molecule per two T cells was achieved by template switching.

The germline CDR1 and CDR2 sequences are SEHNR and FQNEAQ (reference sequence). The CDR3 sequence is 17 residues long. The V and J ends lost 5 bases and 0 bases respectively, with 19 bases between them. This clonotype was detected ten times or more. As yet, its antigen is unknown. Next came a second PCR, run for about 7 to 11 cycles, which used a sample-barcoded 5' primer along with a J-beta primer mix. TCRdb re-derived calls from the 5' RACE reads in MiXCR, one entry per CDR3 protein. This sample has around 670,000 distinct CDR3 sequences; approximately 30% occur once, and the top ten carry around 14%. Study-wide results and limits: Older individuals had lower TCR beta diversity per million T cells (the decline was roughly linear). Observed TCR beta diversity showed a strong correlation with the percentage of naive T cells as measured by flow cytometry.

PBMCs numbering at least 7 million were isolated per sample. Sequenced input: blood. This sequence originates from an elderly woman in good health. The chain is built from TRBV7-9 and TRBJ1-2, with D possibly being TRBD1 (5 bases). This chain's CDR3 is CASSPASGFRTNYGYTF. The CDR3, as DNA: TGTGCCAGCAGCCCCGCTTCAGGGTTTCGGACTAACTATGGCTACACCTTC.